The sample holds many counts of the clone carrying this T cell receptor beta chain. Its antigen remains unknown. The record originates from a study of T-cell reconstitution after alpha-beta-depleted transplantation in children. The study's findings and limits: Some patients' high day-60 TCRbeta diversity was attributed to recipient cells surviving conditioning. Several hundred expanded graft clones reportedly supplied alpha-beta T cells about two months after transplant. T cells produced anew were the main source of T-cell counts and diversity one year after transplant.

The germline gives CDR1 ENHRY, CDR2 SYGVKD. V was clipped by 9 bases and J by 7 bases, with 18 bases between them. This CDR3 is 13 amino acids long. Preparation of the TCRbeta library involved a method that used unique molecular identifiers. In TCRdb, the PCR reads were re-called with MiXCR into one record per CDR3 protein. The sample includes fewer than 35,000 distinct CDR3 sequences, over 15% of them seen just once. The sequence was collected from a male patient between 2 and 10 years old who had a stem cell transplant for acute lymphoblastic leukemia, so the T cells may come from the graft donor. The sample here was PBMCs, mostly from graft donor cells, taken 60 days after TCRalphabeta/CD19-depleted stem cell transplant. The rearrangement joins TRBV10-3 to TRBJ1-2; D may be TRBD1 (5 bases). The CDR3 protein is CAIGTISVTGYTF. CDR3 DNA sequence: TGTGCCATAGGGACTATTTCGGTGACTGGCTACACCTTC.